The 18 T cell receptor beta chains listed next were all sequenced from one sample in a study of vaccination effects on CD4 cells after COVID-19. Some clones are missing from TCRdb's copy, which holds only in-frame ones; the method was immunoSEQ multiplex PCR. This sample has 35,000 to 55,000 clones, with 76% found just once. Antigen specificity for these receptors is unknown. The culture ran for roughly ten days before CD4+ T cells were isolated. PCR-confirmed SARS-CoV-2 infection occurred in the person between March and December 2020. Participants were given two doses of BNT162b2 or mRNA-1273 vaccine. This specimen was CD4+ T cells from PBMCs cultured without peptide, taken after COVID-19 vaccination. Every receptor here comes from a human donor who had a prior SARS-CoV-2 infection.

This clone was counted a few times. V gene TRBV2 combines with J gene TRBJ1-1, with TRBD1 matching over 7 bases. This CDR3 has 14 residues. V trimming: 6 bases; J trimming: 4 bases; junction bases outside the gene matches: 8. Germline values: CDR1 SNHLY, CDR2 FYNNEI. Here the CDR3 DNA reads TGTGCCAGCAGGGTAGACAGGGTAGGCACTGAAGCTTTCTTT. Translating it yields CASRVDRVGTEAFF.

This clone is a singleton in its sample. J is TRBJ1-2 and V is TRBV18; no definite D call. V was pared by 0 bases and J by 3 bases, with 8 bases between. The CDR3 spans 14 residues. Germline V gives CDR1 KGHSH, CDR2 LQKENI. CDR3 in amino acids: CASSPPNGYYGYTF. The DNA for the CDR3 is TGTGCCAGCTCACCACCGAACGGATACTATGGCTACACCTTC.

The table lists this clone with a count of one. The chain uses TRBV20-1 and TRBJ2-1; D unresolved. The V end was cut by 7 bases, the J end by 6 bases, with 10 bases between. The CDR3 spans 11 residues. Germline CDR1 DFQATT, CDR2 SNEGSKA (reference sequence). The CDR3 loop is CSVFWGNEQFF. The CDR3 bases are TGCAGTGTCTTCTGGGGCAATGAGCAGTTCTTC.

This chain connects TRBV16 to TRBJ1-3; D is ambiguous. Per the germline V gene, CDR1 is KGHSY and CDR2 is FQNENV. The CDR3 extends over 15 amino acids. V was clipped by 1 base and J by 8 bases, with 15 bases between them. The CDR3 protein is CASSQLHGREDTIYF. The CDR3 DNA reads TGTGCCAGCAGCCAATTACACGGACGAGAGGACACCATATATTTT.

The chain couples TRBV7-2 to TRBJ1-1, with 7 positions matching TRBD1. J was trimmed by 11 bases and V by 5 bases; bases with no gene match: 17. Germline V gene data show CDR1 as SGHTA and CDR2 as FQGNSA. This CDR3 is 15 amino acids long. For the CDR3, the DNA is TGTGCCAGCAGCCGCTACGGACGGCTCCAGGGGGTGGCTTTCTTT. Translation gives CASSRYGRLQGVAFF.

This clone has only one observation. This chain uses TRBV27 with TRBJ1-2; D unclear. The CDR3 spans 13 residues. The V and J ends lost 4 bases and 4 bases respectively, with 10 bases between them. Germline V gene sequence: CDR1 MNHEY, CDR2 SMNVEV (reference sequence). The CDR3 loop reads CASSSGLLYGYTF. CDR3 DNA: TGTGCCAGCAGTTCCGGACTCCTCTATGGCTACACCTTC.

The chain links TRBV3-1 (or the pseudogene TRBV3-2) to TRBJ2-7; maybe TRBD2 (5 bases). V was shortened by 0 bases and J by 3 bases, with 12 bases between the two germline ends. Germline values: CDR1 LGHDT, CDR2 YNNKEL (reference sequence). CDR3 length: 15 amino acids. CDR3 in amino acids: CASSQEVATIYEQYF. The CDR3 DNA reads TGTGCCAGCAGCCAAGAGGTAGCGACCATCTACGAGCAGTACTTC.

The chain joins TRBV7-3 to TRBJ1-5; unclear D gene. CDR1 SGHTA and CDR2 FQGTGA come from the germline V gene. The CDR3 is made up of 11 amino acids. The V gene lost 7 bases and the J gene lost 5 bases, with 6 bases spanning the gap. The CDR3 protein is CASISHQPQHF. CDR3 bases: TGTGCCAGCATCTCCCATCAGCCCCAGCATTTT.

This chain connects TRBV11-3 to TRBJ2-5; 7 bases align to TRBD2. V shed 4 bases, J shed 4 bases, and the junction held 15 bases outside the gene matches. This CDR3 spans 17 amino acids. Germline V lookup: CDR1 SGHNT, CDR2 YENEEA. CDR3 in DNA: TGTGCCAGCAGCTCCGCCTCCGGGAGGCCGAATTCAGAGACCCAGTACTTC. It yields the protein CASSSASGRPNSETQYF. Filled out from reference TRBV11-3 and TRBJ2-5, the complete variable domain reads EAGVVQSPRYKIIEKKQPVAFWCNPISGHNTLYWYLQNLGQGPELLIRYENEEAVDDSQLPKDRFSAERLKGVDSTLKIQPAELGDSAVYLCASSSASGRPNSETQYFGPGTRLLVL.

This clone appeared a few times. V usage is TRBV25-1 and J usage is TRBJ1-2; 7 positions match TRBD1. The ends lost 6 bases at V and 5 bases at J; junction bases unmatched: 9. Germline V CDR1 and CDR2: MGHDK, SYGVNS. CDR3 length equals 14 residues. CDR3 in amino acids: CASSPGGEGYGYTF. In DNA form, the CDR3 reads TGTGCCAGCAGCCCAGGGGGGGAGGGATATGGCTACACCTTC.

This clone occurred once. The chain combines TRBV2 with TRBJ1-5; possible D gene TRBD1, 6 bases. The CDR3 consists of 15 residues. Trimming cost V 3 bases and J 2 bases, with 11 bases left between them. CDR1 and CDR2 (germline): SNHLY, FYNNEI. DNA for the CDR3: TGTGCCAGCAGTGACCCGGGGGGCGGCAATCAGCCCCAGCATTTT. Translating it yields CASSDPGGGNQPQHF.

This chain joins TRBV11-3 and TRBJ2-2; D is perhaps TRBD1 or TRBD2 (6 bases each). CDR1 and CDR2 (germline): SGHNT, YENEEA. The CDR3 spans 17 residues. V dropped 3 bases and J dropped 5 bases, with 19 bases sitting between them. The CDR3 region has the DNA TGTGCCAGCAGCTTGGGCCCGGGCAGGGGAGGAACCGGGGAGCTGTTTTTT. Translated: CASSLGPGRGGTGELFF. Complete variable domain (other parts from reference TRBV11-3 and TRBJ2-2): EAGVVQSPRYKIIEKKQPVAFWCNPISGHNTLYWYLQNLGQGPELLIRYENEEAVDDSQLPKDRFSAERLKGVDSTLKIQPAELGDSAVYLCASSLGPGRGGTGELFFGEGSRLTVL.

This clone was observed once. Here the CDR3 reads CASSPRNPSYNEQFF. CDR3 nucleotide sequence: TGTGCCAGCAGCCCACGAAACCCCAGCTACAATGAGCAGTTCTTC. This rearrangement joins TRBV11-1 to TRBJ2-1; the D is unclear. The CDR3 totals 15 residues. Trimming took 5 bases from V and 3 from J, leaving 14 bases between them. CDR1 is SGHAT and CDR2 is FQDESV in the germline V gene (reference sequence).

The rearrangement uses TRBV19 and TRBJ2-3; D remains unclear. Trimming pared 0 bases from V and 1 base from J, leaving 2 bases between. This CDR3 has 13 residues. CDR1 LNHDA and CDR2 SQIVND come from the germline V gene (reference sequence). CDR3 residues: CASSIEGTDTQYF. The DNA for the CDR3 is TGTGCCAGTAGTATAGAGGGCACAGATACGCAGTATTTT.

The J gene is TRBJ1-1, the V gene TRBV9; no clear D. The CDR3 is 14 residues long. Germline CDR1 SGDLS, CDR2 YYNGEE. The V end lost 0 bases, the J end lost 4 bases, and 10 bases lay between the germline ends. CDR3: CASSVGDPGTEAFF. CDR3 DNA sequence: TGTGCCAGCAGCGTAGGGGATCCTGGCACTGAAGCTTTCTTT.

The chain recombines TRBV5-4 with TRBJ2-7; TRBD1 agrees at 8 bases. V trimming: 3 bases; J trimming: 3 bases; junction bases outside the gene matches: 8. CDR3 length: 15 residues. Per germline, CDR1 SGHNT and CDR2 YYREEE (reference sequence). The CDR3 here is CASSSPTGADYEQYF. CDR3 in DNA: TGTGCCAGCAGCTCCCCGACAGGGGCTGACTACGAGCAGTACTTC.

The CDR3 region has the DNA TGCGCCAGCAGCCAACCGGGACAGGCTTTCTATGGCTACACCTTC. Protein sequence: CASSQPGQAFYGYTF. This sequence joins TRBV4-1 and TRBJ1-2; 8 bases map to TRBD1. The CDR3 totals 15 residues. Germline CDR1 is MGHRA and CDR2 is YSYEKL. Trimming removed 2 bases from V and 4 bases from J; junction bases left unmatched: 6.

V usage is TRBV23-1 and J usage is TRBJ1-1; TRBD1 might be the D (6 bases). Being an ORF, TRBV23-1 has a function that is uncertain. There are 15 residues in the CDR3. Trimming removed 0 bases from V and 6 bases from J, with 14 bases in between. The CDR3 reads CASSQSRWGGAEAFF. The CDR3 coding sequence is TGCGCCAGCAGTCAATCACGATGGGGGGGCGCTGAAGCTTTCTTT.